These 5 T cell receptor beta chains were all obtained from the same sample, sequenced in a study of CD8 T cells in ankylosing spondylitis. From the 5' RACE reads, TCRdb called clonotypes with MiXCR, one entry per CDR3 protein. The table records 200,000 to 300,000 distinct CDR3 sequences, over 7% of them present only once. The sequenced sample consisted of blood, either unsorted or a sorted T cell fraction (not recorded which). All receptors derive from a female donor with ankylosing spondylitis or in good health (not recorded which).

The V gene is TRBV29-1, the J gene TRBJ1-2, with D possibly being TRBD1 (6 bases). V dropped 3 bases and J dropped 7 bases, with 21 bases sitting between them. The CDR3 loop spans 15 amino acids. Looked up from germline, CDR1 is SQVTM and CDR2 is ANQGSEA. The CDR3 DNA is TGCAGCGTTGATTCGGACAGAGCACTTTATGGTGGCTACACCTTC. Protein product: CSVDSDRALYGGYTF.

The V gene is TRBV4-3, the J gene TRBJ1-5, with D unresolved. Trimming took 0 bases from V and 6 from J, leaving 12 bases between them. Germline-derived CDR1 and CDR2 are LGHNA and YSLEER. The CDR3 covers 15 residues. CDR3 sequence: CASSQDGVRGQPQHF. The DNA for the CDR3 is TGCGCCAGCAGCCAAGATGGAGTAAGAGGTCAGCCCCAGCATTTT.

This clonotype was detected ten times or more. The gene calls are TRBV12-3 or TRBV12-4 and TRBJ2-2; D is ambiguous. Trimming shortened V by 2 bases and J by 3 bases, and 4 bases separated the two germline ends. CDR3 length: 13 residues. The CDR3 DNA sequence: TGTGCCAGCAGTTTACGGGACACCGGGGAGCTGTTTTTT. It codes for CASSLRDTGELFF.

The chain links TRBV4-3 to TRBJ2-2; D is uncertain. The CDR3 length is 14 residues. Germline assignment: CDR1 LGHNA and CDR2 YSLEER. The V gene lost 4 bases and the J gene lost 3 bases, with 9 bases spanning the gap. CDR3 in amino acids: CASSPQEHTGELFF. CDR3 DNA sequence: TGCGCCAGCAGCCCTCAGGAGCACACCGGGGAGCTGTTTTTT.

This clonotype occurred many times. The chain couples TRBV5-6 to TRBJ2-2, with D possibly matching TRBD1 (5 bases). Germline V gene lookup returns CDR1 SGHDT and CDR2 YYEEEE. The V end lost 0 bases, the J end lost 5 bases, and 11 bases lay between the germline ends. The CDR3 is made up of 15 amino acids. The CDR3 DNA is TGTGCCAGCAGCTTGGGACAGAGCTTTACCGGGGAGCTGTTTTTT. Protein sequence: CASSLGQSFTGELFF.